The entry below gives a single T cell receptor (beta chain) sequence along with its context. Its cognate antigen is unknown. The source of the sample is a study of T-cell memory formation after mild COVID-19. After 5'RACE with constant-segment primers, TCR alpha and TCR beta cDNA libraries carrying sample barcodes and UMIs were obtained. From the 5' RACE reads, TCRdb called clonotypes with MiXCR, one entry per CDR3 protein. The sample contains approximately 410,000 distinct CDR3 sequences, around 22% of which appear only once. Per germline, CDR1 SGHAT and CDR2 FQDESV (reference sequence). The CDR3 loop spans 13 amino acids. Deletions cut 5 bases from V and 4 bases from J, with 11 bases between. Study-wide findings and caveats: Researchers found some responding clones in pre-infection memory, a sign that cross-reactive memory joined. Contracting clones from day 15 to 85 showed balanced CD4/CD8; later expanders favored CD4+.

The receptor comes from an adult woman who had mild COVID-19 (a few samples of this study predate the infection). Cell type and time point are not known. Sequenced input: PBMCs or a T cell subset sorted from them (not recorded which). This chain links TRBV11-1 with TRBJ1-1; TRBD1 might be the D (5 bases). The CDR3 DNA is TGTGCCAGCAGCCCCCAAGGGACCACTGAAGCTTTCTTT. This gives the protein CASSPQGTTEAFF. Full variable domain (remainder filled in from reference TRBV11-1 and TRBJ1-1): EAEVAQSPRYKITEKSQAVAFWCDPISGHATLYWYRQILGQGPELLVQFQDESVVDDSQLPKDRFSAERLKGVDSTLKIQPAELGDSAMYLCASSPQGTTEAFFGQGTRLTVV.